This T cell receptor (beta chain) comes out of a study of PD-L1 blockade in urothelial cancer. For the study at large: Male sex and bladder-origin urothelial cancer characterized about nine tenths of the roughly 29 patients.

Study-wide findings and caveats: When measured at 3 weeks, tumor-associated blood clones expanded more in durable-benefit patients. Sub-median blood TCR clonality before treatment predicted longer survival.

Some clones are missing from TCRdb's copy, which holds only in-frame ones; the method was immunoSEQ multiplex PCR. Here the sample spans 45,000 to 60,000 clones, approximately 84% being singletons. This clone has a handful of counts. Its antigen is unidentified. CDR1 and CDR2 from the germline V gene are LGHNA and YSLEER. CDR3 size: 15 residues. V was trimmed by 4 bases and J by 1 base, leaving 11 bases between them. The source of this sequence is a man aged 40-55 years with urothelial cancer. The rearrangement links TRBV4-3 to TRBJ2-4, with D tentatively TRBD1 (6 bases). Sample: PBMCs, taken around atezolizumab (anti-PD-L1) treatment. Here the CDR3 DNA reads TGCGCCAGCAGCCCGACAGGAGACGCCAAAAACATTCAGTACTTC. Protein sequence: CASSPTGDAKNIQYF.